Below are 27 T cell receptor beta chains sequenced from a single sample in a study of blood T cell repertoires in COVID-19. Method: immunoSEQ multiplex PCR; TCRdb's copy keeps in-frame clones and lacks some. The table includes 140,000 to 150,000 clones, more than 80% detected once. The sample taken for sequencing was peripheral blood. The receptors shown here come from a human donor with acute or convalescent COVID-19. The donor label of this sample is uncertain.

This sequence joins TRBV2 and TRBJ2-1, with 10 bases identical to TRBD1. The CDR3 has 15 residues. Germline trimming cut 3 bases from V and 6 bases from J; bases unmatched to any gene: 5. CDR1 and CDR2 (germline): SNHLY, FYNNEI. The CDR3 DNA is TGTGCCAGCAGTGAGGGTTGGGACAGGGGCAATGAGCAGTTCTTC. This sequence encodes CASSEGWDRGNEQFF.

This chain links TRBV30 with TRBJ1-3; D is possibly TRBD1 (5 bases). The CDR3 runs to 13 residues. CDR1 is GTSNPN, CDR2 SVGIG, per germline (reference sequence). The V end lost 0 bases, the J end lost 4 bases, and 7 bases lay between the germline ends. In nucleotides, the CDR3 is TGTGCCTGGAGTGTAGGGGCCGGAAACACCATATATTTT. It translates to CAWSVGAGNTIYF.

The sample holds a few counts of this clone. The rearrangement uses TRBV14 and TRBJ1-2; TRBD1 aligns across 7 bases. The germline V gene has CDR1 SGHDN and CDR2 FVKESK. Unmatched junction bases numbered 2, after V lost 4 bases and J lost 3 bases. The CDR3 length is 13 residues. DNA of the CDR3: TGTGCCAGCAGCCTCCAGGGGGACTATGGCTACACCTTC. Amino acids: CASSLQGDYGYTF. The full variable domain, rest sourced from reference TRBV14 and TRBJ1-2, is EAGVTQFPSHSVIEKGQTVTLRCDPISGHDNLYWYRRVMGKEIKFLLHFVKESKQDESGMPNNRFLAERTGGTYSTLKVQPAELEDSGVYFCASSLQGDYGYTFGSGTRLTVV.

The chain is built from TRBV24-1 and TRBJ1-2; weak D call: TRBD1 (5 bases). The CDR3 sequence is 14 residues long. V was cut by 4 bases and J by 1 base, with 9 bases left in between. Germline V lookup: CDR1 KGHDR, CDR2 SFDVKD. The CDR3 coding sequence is TGTGCCACCAGTGACCCCAGGGATAACTATGGCTACACCTTC. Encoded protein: CATSDPRDNYGYTF.

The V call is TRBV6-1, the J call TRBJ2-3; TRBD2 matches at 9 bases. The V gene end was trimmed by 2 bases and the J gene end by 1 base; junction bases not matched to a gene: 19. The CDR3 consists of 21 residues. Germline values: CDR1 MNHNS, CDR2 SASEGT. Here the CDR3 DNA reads TGTGCCAGCAGTGAATCGATTGCAGTCCCCCAGCGGGGGGCCCGCACAGATACGCAGTATTTT. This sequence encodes CASSESIAVPQRGARTDTQYF.

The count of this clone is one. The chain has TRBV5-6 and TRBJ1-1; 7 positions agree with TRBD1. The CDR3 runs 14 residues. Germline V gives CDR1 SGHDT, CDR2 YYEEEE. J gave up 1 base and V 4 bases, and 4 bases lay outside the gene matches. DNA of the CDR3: TGTGCCAGCAGCCCCGGGGACAGGAACACTGAAGCTTTCTTT. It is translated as CASSPGDRNTEAFF.

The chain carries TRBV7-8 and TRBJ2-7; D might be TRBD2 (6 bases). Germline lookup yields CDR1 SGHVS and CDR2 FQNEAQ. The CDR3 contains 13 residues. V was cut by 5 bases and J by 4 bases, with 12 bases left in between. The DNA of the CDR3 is TGTGCCAGCAGCCGCGGAGGGCTATACGAGCAGTACGTC. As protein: CASSRGGLYEQYV.

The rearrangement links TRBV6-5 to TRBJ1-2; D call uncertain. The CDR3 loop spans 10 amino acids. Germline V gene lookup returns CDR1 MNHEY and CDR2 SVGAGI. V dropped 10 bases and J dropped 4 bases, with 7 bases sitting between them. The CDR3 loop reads CATRLYGYTF. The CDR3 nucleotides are TGTGCCACCCGACTCTATGGCTACACCTTC.

The CDR3 loop is CASSRDSAYGYTF. CDR3 sequence (DNA): TGTGCCAGCAGCCGGGACAGCGCCTATGGCTACACCTTC. V gene TRBV9 combines with J gene TRBJ1-2, with 7 bases fitting TRBD1. Germline CDR1 and CDR2: SGDLS and YYNGEE. CDR3 length: 13 residues. Unmatched junction bases numbered 4, after V lost 4 bases and J lost 4 bases. Filled out from reference TRBV9 and TRBJ1-2, the complete variable domain reads DSGVTQTPKHLITATGQRVTLRCSPRSGDLSVYWYQQSLDQGLQFLIQYYNGEERAKGNILERFSAQQFPDLHSELNLSSLELGDSALYFCASSRDSAYGYTFGSGTRLTVV.

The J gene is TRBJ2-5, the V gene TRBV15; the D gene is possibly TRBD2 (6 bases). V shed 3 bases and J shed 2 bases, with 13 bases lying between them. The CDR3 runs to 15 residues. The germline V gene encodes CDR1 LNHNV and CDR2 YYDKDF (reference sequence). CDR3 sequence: CATSRLTGDQETQYF. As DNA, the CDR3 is TGTGCCACCAGCAGGCTTACGGGGGATCAAGAGACCCAGTACTTC.

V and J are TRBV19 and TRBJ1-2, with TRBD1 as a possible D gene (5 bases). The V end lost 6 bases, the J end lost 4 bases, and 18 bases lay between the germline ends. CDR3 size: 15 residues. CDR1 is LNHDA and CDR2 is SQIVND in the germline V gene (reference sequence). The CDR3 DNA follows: TGTGCCAGTAGCCCTCTCGGGGGGTACGTCTATGGCTACACCTTC. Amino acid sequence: CASSPLGGYVYGYTF.

The CDR3 loop is CAIYSLRDGYTF. CDR3 DNA sequence: TGTGCCATCTACTCTCTCAGGGATGGCTACACCTTC. V is TRBV10-3 and J is TRBJ1-2, with TRBD1 as a possible D gene (5 bases). The CDR3 totals 12 residues. V was trimmed by 8 bases and J by 6 bases, leaving 13 bases between them. Germline CDR1 ENHRY, CDR2 SYGVKD.

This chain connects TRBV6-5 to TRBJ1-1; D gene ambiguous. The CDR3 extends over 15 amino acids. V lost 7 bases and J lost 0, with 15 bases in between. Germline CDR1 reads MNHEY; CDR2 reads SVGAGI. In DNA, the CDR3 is TGTGCCAGCACCGGAGGTGGCGTTATGAACACTGAAGCTTTCTTT. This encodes CASTGGGVMNTEAFF.

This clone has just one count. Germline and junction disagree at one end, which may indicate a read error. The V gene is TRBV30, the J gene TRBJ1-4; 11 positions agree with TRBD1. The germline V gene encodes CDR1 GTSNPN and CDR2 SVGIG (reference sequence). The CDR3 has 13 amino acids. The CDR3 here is CAGSGTGGEKLFF. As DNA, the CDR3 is TGTGCCGGGAGCGGGACAGGGGGAGAAAAACTGTTTTTT.

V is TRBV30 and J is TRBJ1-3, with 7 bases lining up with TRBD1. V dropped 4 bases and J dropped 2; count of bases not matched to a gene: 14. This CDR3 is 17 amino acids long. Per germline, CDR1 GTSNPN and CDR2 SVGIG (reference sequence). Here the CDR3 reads CAWKRGPLLAAGNTIYF. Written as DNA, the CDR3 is TGTGCCTGGAAGAGGGGGCCCCTTCTTGCCGCTGGAAACACCATATATTTT.

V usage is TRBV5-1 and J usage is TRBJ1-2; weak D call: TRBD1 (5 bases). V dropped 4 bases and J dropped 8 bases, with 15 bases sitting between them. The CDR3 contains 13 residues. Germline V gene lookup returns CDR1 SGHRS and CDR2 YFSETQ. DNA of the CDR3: TGCGCCAGCAGCATCGGGACTGTGGAGGGCTACACCTTC. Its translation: CASSIGTVEGYTF.

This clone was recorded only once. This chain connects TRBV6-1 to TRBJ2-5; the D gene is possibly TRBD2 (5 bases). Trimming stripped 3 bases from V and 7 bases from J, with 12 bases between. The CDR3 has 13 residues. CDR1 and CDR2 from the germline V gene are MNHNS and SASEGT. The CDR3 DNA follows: TGTGCCAGCAGTGAGGACTTCGAAGGGACCCAGTACTTC. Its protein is CASSEDFEGTQYF.

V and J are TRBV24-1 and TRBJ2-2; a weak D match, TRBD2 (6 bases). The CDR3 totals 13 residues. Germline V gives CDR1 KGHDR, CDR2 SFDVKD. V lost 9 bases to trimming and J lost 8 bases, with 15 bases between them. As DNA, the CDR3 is TGTGCCACCTCGAGGCGGGACGCTGGGGAGCTGTTTTTT. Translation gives CATSRRDAGELFF.

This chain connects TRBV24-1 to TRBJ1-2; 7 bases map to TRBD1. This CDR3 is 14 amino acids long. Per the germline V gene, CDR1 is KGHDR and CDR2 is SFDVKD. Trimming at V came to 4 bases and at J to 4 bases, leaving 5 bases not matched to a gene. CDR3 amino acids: CATSDRDSPYGYTF. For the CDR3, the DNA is TGTGCCACCAGTGACCGGGACAGTCCCTATGGCTACACCTTC.

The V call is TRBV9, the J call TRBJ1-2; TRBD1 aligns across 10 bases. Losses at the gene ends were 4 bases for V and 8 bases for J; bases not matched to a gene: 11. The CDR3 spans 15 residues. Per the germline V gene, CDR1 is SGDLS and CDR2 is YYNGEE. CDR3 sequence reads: CASSTSGQGVGGYTF. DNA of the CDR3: TGTGCCAGCAGCACCAGCGGACAGGGGGTTGGCGGCTACACCTTC.

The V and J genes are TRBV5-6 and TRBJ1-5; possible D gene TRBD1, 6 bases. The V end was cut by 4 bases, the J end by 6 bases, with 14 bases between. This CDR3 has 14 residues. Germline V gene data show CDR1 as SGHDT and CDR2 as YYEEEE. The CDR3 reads CASSQGYGSQPQHF. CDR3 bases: TGTGCCAGCAGCCAGGGGTATGGCAGTCAGCCCCAGCATTTT. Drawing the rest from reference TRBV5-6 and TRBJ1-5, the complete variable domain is DAGVTQSPTHLIKTRGQQVTLRCSPKSGHDTVSWYQQALGQGPQFIFQYYEEEERQRGNFPDRFSGHQFPNYSSELNVNALLLGDSALYLCASSQGYGSQPQHFGDGTRLSIL.

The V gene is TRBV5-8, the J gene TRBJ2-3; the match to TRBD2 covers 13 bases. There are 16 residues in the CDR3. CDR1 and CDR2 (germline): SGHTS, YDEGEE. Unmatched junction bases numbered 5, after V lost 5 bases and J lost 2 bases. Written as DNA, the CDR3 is TGTGCCAGCAGACGGACTAGCGGGGGCCTCACAGATACGCAGTATTTT. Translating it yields CASRRTSGGLTDTQYF.

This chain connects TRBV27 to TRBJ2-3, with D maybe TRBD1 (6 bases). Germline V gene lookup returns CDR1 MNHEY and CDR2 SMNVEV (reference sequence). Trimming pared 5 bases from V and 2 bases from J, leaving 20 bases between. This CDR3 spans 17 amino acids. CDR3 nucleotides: TGTGCCAGCAGTGCCGCACCCGGGACACTTCTCACAGATACGCAGTATTTT. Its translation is CASSAAPGTLLTDTQYF.

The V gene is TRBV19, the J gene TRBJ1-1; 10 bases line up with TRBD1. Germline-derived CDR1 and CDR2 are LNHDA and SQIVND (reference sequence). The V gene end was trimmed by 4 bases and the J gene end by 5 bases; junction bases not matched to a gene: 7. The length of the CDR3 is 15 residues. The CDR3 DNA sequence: TGTGCCAGTAGTAAGGACAGGGGGAGAAAGACTGAAGCTTTCTTT. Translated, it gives CASSKDRGRKTEAFF.

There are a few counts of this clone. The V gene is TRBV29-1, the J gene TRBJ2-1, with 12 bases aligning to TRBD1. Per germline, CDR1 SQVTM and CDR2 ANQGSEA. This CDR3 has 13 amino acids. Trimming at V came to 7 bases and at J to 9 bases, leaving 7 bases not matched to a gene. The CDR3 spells CSAPGQGAGEQFF. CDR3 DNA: TGCAGCGCCCCGGGACAGGGGGCTGGTGAGCAGTTCTTC.

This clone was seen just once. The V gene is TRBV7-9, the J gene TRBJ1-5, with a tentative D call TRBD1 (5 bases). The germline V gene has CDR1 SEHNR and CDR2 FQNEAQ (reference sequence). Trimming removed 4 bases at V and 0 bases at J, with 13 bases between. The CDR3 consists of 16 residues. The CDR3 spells CASSWGGDGSNQPQHF. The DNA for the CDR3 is TGTGCCAGCAGCTGGGGGGGGGACGGTAGCAATCAGCCCCAGCATTTT.

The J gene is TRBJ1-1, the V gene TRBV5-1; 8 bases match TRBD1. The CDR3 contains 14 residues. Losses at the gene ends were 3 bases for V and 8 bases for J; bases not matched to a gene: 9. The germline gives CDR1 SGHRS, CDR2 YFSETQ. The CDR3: CASSWGDRTIEAFF. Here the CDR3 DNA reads TGCGCCAGCAGCTGGGGGGACAGGACTATCGAAGCTTTCTTT.